This TCR beta chain was obtained from a study of blood T cell repertoires in COVID-19. About the study: Samples of COVID-19 (acute and convalescent) were obtained from the United States, Italy and Spain.

As originally analysed: Estimation of nucleated cell counts relied on the amplification of reference gene primers. The repertoire was sequenced with immunoSEQ multiplex PCR; TCRdb's copy has only in-frame clones and lacks some. V, J and clone size derive from that table, while D and trimming were established from the DNA sequence. Of 35,000 to 45,000 clones in the sample, about 80% were seen once. This receptor was taken from a man in his sixties with active COVID-19. The sample taken for sequencing was peripheral blood.

CDR3 in amino acids: CASSFNRENEQYF. CDR3 coding DNA: TGTGCCAGCAGCTTTAATAGGGAGAACGAGCAGTACTTC. J is TRBJ2-7 and V is TRBV11-2; D is possibly TRBD2 (5 bases). Germline V gene sequence: CDR1 SGHAT, CDR2 FQNNGV. The CDR3 length is 13 residues. V was cut by 3 bases and J by 5 bases, with 11 bases left in between. The variable domain in full, completed from reference TRBV11-2 and TRBJ2-7, reads EAGVAQSPRYKIIEKRQSVAFWCNPISGHATLYWYQQILGQGPKLLIQFQNNGVVDDSQLPKDRFSAERLKGVDSTLKIQPAKLEDSAVYLCASSFNRENEQYFGPGTRLTVT.